This T cell receptor beta chain appears in the sequencing data of a study of OX40 agonist ivuxolimab in advanced cancers. Background on the whole study: Ivuxolimab, which targeted the costimulatory receptor OX40 (CD134), was an agonistic, fully human IgG2 monoclonal antibody. Partial responses occurred in three dose-escalation patients: two with cutaneous melanoma and one with hepatocellular carcinoma. In the dose-escalation cohort, roughly 82% of patients were male, and the mean age was 60 years with a range of roughly 23 to 90. Intravenous ivuxolimab was administered to patients every 2 weeks at six dose levels: 0.01, 0.1, 0.3, 1.5, 3 and 10 mg/kg. Of the approximately 50 dose-escalation patients, hepatocellular carcinoma was present in roughly 19, melanoma in roughly 15, renal cell carcinoma in 9 and head and neck cancer in 9. The purpose of peripheral TCRbeta sequencing was to test whether ivuxolimab changed TCR sequence diversity and led to clonal T-cell expansion. Prior anti-PD-1, anti-PD-L1 or anti-CTLA-4 therapy was permitted, and 35% to 40% of dose-escalation patients had received checkpoint inhibitors. The paper covers the monotherapy dose-escalation part of the phase I ivuxolimab trial, which included N ≈ 50 patients. The paper as a whole reports these results and caveats: The antigen specificity of the clonally expanded peripheral T cells was not determined. Low levels of normalized T-cell clonal expansion were also seen in some patients who did not respond. In the 0.1-3.0 mg/kg groups, partial responders had among the lowest normalized peripheral clonal expansion, particularly in CD8+ T cells. At doses of 0.1 to 3.0 mg/kg, clonal expansion of both CD4+ and CD8+ T cells in blood was seen between baseline and week 6. On average, CD8+ T cells showed more expanded clones than CD4+ T cells after ivuxolimab.

Patients with a history of autoimmune disease or receiving systemic immunosuppression were excluded from the trial. Peripheral blood for TCR sequencing was collected from all dose cohorts at baseline, on cycle 4 day 1, and on cycle 7 day 1. The samples were drawn from a first-in-human, open-label, multicenter phase I dose-escalation trial of ivuxolimab. Adults with locally advanced or metastatic melanoma, renal cell, hepatocellular, or head and neck squamous cell carcinoma were enrolled in the trial. CD4+ and CD8+ T cells were sorted separately from peripheral blood before TCR sequencing. Genomic DNA was extracted from sorted cells for sequencing of the TCRbeta CDR3 region. TCRbeta CDR3 regions were sequenced using the immunoSEQ Assay. Sourced from immuneACCESS, this table was stored by TCRdb with only in-frame sequences that have V and J called. A share of the clones is absent; for the studies checked, an unresolved V gene accounts for under half, and the remainder has no known explanation. Here the sample has approximately 70,000 clones; approximately 80% occur a single time. Clones ranked in the top ten supply under 1.5% of the sample.

Note on this clone: It has no known antigen specificity. Per-base qualities were not stored, and no clone one base away is much larger.

This sequence originates from an adult with an advanced solid tumor such as melanoma, head and neck, liver or kidney cancer. This sample comprised CD4+ or CD8+ T cells sorted from blood, obtained in a trial of the OX40 agonist ivuxolimab.

The CDR3 has the sequence CASSLDPGPDQPQHF. The DNA sequence is TGTGCCAGCAGCTTGGATCCAGGGCCCGATCAGCCCCAGCATTTT. This receptor chain uses TRBV5-4 and TRBJ1-5, with a tentative D gene TRBD1 over 5 matching bases. From the germline V gene (reference sequence), CDR1 is SGHNT and CDR2 is YYREEE. The CDR3, from cysteine to phenylalanine, totals 15 residues. Only the CDR3 DNA stays, 45 bases, in frame from base 1. Cut back by 0 bases and 5 bases, the V and J ends lie 12 bases apart.